This T cell receptor beta chain was retrieved from a study of T cell responses to AZD1222 COVID-19 vaccine. Whole-study findings and limits: Reportedly, nearly half the spike-specific TCRs target unmutated variant regions. Among AZD1222 vaccinees, only 5 or 6 were seropositive at baseline. The span of vaccine-associated CD4 TCRs extended across spike, with dominance at 160-218 and 743-854. Two doses of AZD1222 preceded a rise in Spike-specific TCR breadth and depth.

The assay was immunoSEQ multiplex PCR, and TCRdb's table has in-frame clones only and misses some. The repertoire holds 100,000 to 150,000 clones, with approximately 90% as singletons. Germline CDR1 reads SEHNR; CDR2 reads FQNEAQ (reference sequence). V was pared by 5 bases and J by 0 bases, with 10 bases between. There are 14 residues in the CDR3. This clone was seen a few times. Its matching antigen is unknown. This TCR was recovered from an adult who received the AZD1222 COVID-19 vaccine. Material: peripheral blood, obtained 28 days after the second AZD1222 dose. The rearrangement links TRBV7-9 to TRBJ1-1, with D possibly TRBD1 on 6 matching bases. CDR3 protein: CASSRDTLNTEAFF. The CDR3 coding sequence is TGTGCCAGCAGCAGGGACACTTTGAACACTGAAGCTTTCTTT. Full variable domain (remainder filled in from reference TRBV7-9 and TRBJ1-1): DTGVSQNPRHKITKRGQNVTFRCDPISEHNRLYWYRQTLGQGPEFLTYFQNEAQLEKSRLLSDRFSAERPKGSFSTLEIQRTEQGDSAMYLCASSRDTLNTEAFFGQGTRLTVV.